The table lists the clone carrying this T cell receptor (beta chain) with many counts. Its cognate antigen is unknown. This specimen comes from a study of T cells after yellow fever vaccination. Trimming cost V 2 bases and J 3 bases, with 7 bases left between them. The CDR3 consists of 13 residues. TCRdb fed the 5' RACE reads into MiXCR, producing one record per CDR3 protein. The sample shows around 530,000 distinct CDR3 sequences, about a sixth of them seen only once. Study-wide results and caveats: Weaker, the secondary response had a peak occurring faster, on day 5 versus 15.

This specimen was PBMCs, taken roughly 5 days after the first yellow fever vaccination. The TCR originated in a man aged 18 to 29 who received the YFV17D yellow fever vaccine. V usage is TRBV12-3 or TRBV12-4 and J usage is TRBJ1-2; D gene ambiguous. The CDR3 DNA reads TGTGCCAGCAGTTTAACCGGTCACTATGGCTACACCTTC. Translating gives CASSLTGHYGYTF.